The 22 T cell receptor beta chains given below trace back to one sample, sequenced in a study of blood T cell repertoires in COVID-19. Repertoires were generated with immunoSEQ multiplex PCR, while TCRdb's copy carries only in-frame clones and drops some. The sample consists of fewer than 350,000 clones, 70% to 90% of them appearing once. Sequencing was done on a sample of peripheral blood. The origin of the receptors is a man younger than 35 with active or convalescent COVID-19.

For the CDR3, the DNA is TGCGCCAGCAGCCAAGATACTTGGTTGCAATACGTGACCTACGAGCAGTACTTC. This translates into CASSQDTWLQYVTYEQYF. V usage is TRBV4-1 and J usage is TRBJ2-7; no clear D gene. The V and J ends lost 0 bases and 2 bases respectively, with 20 bases between them. The CDR3 length is 18 residues. The germline V gene has CDR1 MGHRA and CDR2 YSYEKL.

The genes are TRBV25-1 and TRBJ1-4; D not certain. The V gene's germline CDR1 is MGHDK and CDR2 SYGVNS. Trimming shortened V by 2 bases and J by 7 bases, and 14 bases separated the two germline ends. The CDR3 loop spans 15 amino acids. This CDR3 is CASSEREAGGEKLFF. The CDR3 DNA reads TGTGCCAGCAGTGAACGGGAGGCGGGCGGTGAAAAACTGTTTTTT. Filled out from reference TRBV25-1 and TRBJ1-4, the complete variable domain reads EADIYQTPRYLVIGTGKKITLECSQTMGHDKMYWYQQDPGMELHLIHYSYGVNSTEKGDLSSESTVSRIRTEHFPLTLESARPSHTSQYLCASSEREAGGEKLFFGSGTQLSVL.

Regarding this clone: Germline and junction disagree at one end, which may indicate a read error. This chain connects TRBV4-3 to TRBJ1-5; D may be TRBD1 (6 bases). Per germline, CDR1 LGHNA and CDR2 YSLEER. The CDR3 is 15 amino acids. The CDR3 nucleotides read TGCGCCAGCAGTCAAGTCAGGGGAAGTCTTCAGCCCCAGCATTTT. Translated, it gives CASSQVRGSLQPQHF.

CDR3 sequence (DNA): TGTGCCAGCAGCTTTCGACAGGGTGGGGTTTTTATGAACACTGAAGCTTTCTTT. Protein sequence: CASSFRQGGVFMNTEAFF. The genes are TRBV5-5 and TRBJ1-1, with 7 bases that match TRBD1. Germline CDR1 SGHKS, CDR2 YYEKEE (reference sequence). The CDR3 consists of 18 residues. J lost 0 bases, V lost 2 bases, and 13 bases had no gene match.

The chain has TRBV7-6 and TRBJ2-1; TRBD1 agrees at 8 bases. Losses at the gene ends were 1 base for V and 10 bases for J; bases not matched to a gene: 15. The CDR3 runs 17 residues. From germline, CDR1 is SGHVS and CDR2 FNYEAQ. CDR3 nucleotide sequence: TGTGCCAGCAGCTTAGACTTGGGGACAGGCTCCCTCTTAGAGCAGTTCTTC. This gives the protein CASSLDLGTGSLLEQFF. Drawing the rest from reference TRBV7-6 and TRBJ2-1, the complete variable domain is GAGVSQSPRYKVTKRGQDVALRCDPISGHVSLYWYRQALGQGPEFLTYFNYEAQQDKSGLPNDRFSAERPEGSISTLTIQRTEQRDSAMYRCASSLDLGTGSLLEQFFGPGTRLTVL.

The genes are TRBV27 and TRBJ1-1; D gene ambiguous. Trimming pared 5 bases from V and 4 bases from J, leaving 8 bases between. There are 12 residues in the CDR3. Germline assignment: CDR1 MNHEY and CDR2 SMNVEV (reference sequence). The CDR3 DNA is TGTGCCAGCAGTCGGGTGGGCACTGAAGCTTTCTTT. It encodes CASSRVGTEAFF.

The V gene is TRBV11-3, the J gene TRBJ2-3; 7 positions match TRBD1. CDR3 length equals 15 residues. Germline trimming cut 1 base from V and 1 base from J; bases unmatched to any gene: 2. Germline V gives CDR1 SGHNT, CDR2 YENEEA. The CDR3 loop reads CASSLGDRGTDTQYF. The CDR3 DNA is TGTGCCAGCAGCTTAGGGGACAGAGGCACAGATACGCAGTATTTT.

This chain connects TRBV6-2 or TRBV6-3 to TRBJ2-5, with 9 positions matching TRBD2. Germline loops: CDR1 MNHEY, CDR2 SVGEGT. CDR3 length equals 15 residues. V was clipped by 5 bases and J by 0 bases; unmatched bases: 4. The CDR3 loop reads CASSGLAGNQETQYF. CDR3 DNA sequence: TGTGCCAGCAGTGGCCTAGCGGGGAACCAAGAGACCCAGTACTTC.

V is TRBV25-1 and J is TRBJ1-2; tentative D call: TRBD1 (5 bases). Trimming stripped 4 bases from V and 6 bases from J, with 15 bases between. CDR1 and CDR2 (germline): MGHDK, SYGVNS. CDR3 length: 14 residues. For the CDR3, the DNA is TGTGCCAGCAGTGGGGCAGGACATCCGGATGGCTACACCTTC. Translation gives CASSGAGHPDGYTF.

V usage is TRBV6-5 and J usage is TRBJ1-1; TRBD1 agrees at 8 bases. Germline assignment: CDR1 MNHEY and CDR2 SVGAGI. The length of the CDR3 is 14 residues. Germline trimming cut 7 bases from V and 4 bases from J; bases unmatched to any gene: 8. The CDR3 sequence is CASIGQGGGTEAFF. CDR3 coding DNA: TGTGCCAGCATCGGACAGGGCGGTGGCACTGAAGCTTTCTTT.

As regards this clone: The same CDR3 is also encoded by other DNA sequences in this sample. The chain uses TRBV7-9 and TRBJ1-1; tentative D call: TRBD1 (6 bases). Looked up from germline, CDR1 is SEHNR and CDR2 is FQNEAQ (reference sequence). Trimming cost V 5 bases and J 1 base, with 11 bases left between them. The length of the CDR3 is 14 residues. CDR3 in amino acids: CASSPTTGNTEAFF. The CDR3 coding sequence is TGTGCCAGCAGCCCGACGACAGGGAACACTGAAGCTTTCTTT.

J is TRBJ2-1 and V is TRBV27; 9 nucleotides match TRBD1. V lost 8 bases and J lost 5; bases outside the gene matches: 4. This CDR3 comprises 13 residues. Germline values: CDR1 MNHEY, CDR2 SMNVEV (reference sequence). The CDR3 spells CASGQGLDNEQFF. The DNA for the CDR3 is TGTGCCAGCGGACAGGGGTTGGACAATGAGCAGTTCTTC.

The genes are TRBV7-8 and TRBJ1-5, with 8 positions matching TRBD1. Trimming took 0 bases from V and 1 from J; bases not matched to a gene: 5. Germline CDR1 is SGHVS and CDR2 is FQNEAQ. This CDR3 comprises 17 residues. CDR3 region: CASSLAFRDRSNQPQHF. Written as DNA, the CDR3 is TGTGCCAGCAGCTTAGCCTTCAGGGACAGGAGCAATCAGCCCCAGCATTTT.

This clone came up a few times. In the same sample, other DNA sequences code for this CDR3. The chain uses TRBV20-1 and TRBJ2-7; D might be TRBD2 (5 bases). Germline V lookup: CDR1 DFQATT, CDR2 SNEGSKA (reference sequence). The CDR3 is made up of 11 amino acids. Trimming removed 2 bases at V and 5 bases at J, with 7 bases between. The CDR3 coding sequence is TGCAGTGCTAGAAGCGGACACGAGCAGTACTTC. The encoded protein is CSARSGHEQYF.

The CDR3 nucleotides read TGTGCCAGCACCCCCCCGGGACAGGGGAACACTGAAGCTTTCTTT. Translated, it gives CASTPPGQGNTEAFF. The V call is TRBV7-2, the J call TRBJ1-1; TRBD1 aligns across 9 bases. CDR1 is SGHTA, CDR2 FQGNSA, per germline. The trim removed 7 bases at V and 1 base at J, leaving 7 bases unmatched. The CDR3 has 15 residues.

J is TRBJ2-3 and V is TRBV7-2; tentative D call: TRBD2 (6 bases). Deletions cut 4 bases from V and 12 bases from J, with 17 bases between. Germline values: CDR1 SGHTA, CDR2 FQGNSA. This CDR3 region has 13 residues. DNA of the CDR3: TGTGCCAGCAGCTCTCTCCTTCGGGAGTCCCAGTATTTT. This gives the protein CASSSLLRESQYF.

V usage is TRBV2 and J usage is TRBJ1-2, with 12 nucleotides matching TRBD1. V gave up 6 bases and J gave up 8 bases; unmatched junction bases: 4. The CDR3 consists of 13 residues. The V gene's germline CDR1 is SNHLY and CDR2 FYNNEI. CDR3 sequence: CASSVGTGGGYTF. The DNA of the CDR3 is TGTGCCAGCAGCGTTGGGACAGGGGGCGGCTACACCTTC.

Concerning this clone itself: Within the sample, other DNA sequences also encode this same CDR3. The chain carries TRBV2 and TRBJ1-5; TRBD1 matches at 8 bases. The CDR3 length is 14 residues. The germline CDR1 and CDR2 sequences are SNHLY and FYNNEI. The V and J ends lost 4 bases and 3 bases, in that order; junction bases with no gene match: 2. CDR3 sequence reads: CASSGTGINQPQHF. The CDR3 DNA is TGTGCCAGCAGTGGGACAGGGATCAATCAGCCCCAGCATTTT.

The genes are TRBV11-2 and TRBJ1-3; no clear D gene. This CDR3 is built from 14 residues. V shed 6 bases and J shed 0 bases, with 9 bases lying between them. The germline V gene encodes CDR1 SGHAT and CDR2 FQNNGV. The CDR3 reads CASRGSNSGNTIYF. CDR3 sequence (DNA): TGTGCCAGCAGAGGTAGCAACTCTGGAAACACCATATATTTT. Combining the CDR3 with reference TRBV11-2 and TRBJ1-3 gives the whole variable domain EAGVAQSPRYKIIEKRQSVAFWCNPISGHATLYWYQQILGQGPKLLIQFQNNGVVDDSQLPKDRFSAERLKGVDSTLKIQPAKLEDSAVYLCASRGSNSGNTIYFGEGSWLTVV.

The V gene is TRBV5-1, the J gene TRBJ2-4; D is possibly TRBD2 (5 bases). CDR1 and CDR2 from the germline V gene are SGHRS and YFSETQ. V lost 0 bases, J lost 0 bases, and 10 bases lay in between. This CDR3 region has 16 residues. The DNA for the CDR3 is TGCGCCAGCAGCTTGGCCGGGGTGGGAGCCAAAAACATTCAGTACTTC. Protein sequence: CASSLAGVGAKNIQYF.

The chain couples TRBV4-1 to TRBJ1-5; 7 nucleotides align to TRBD1. Unmatched junction bases numbered 1, after V lost 5 bases and J lost 0 bases. CDR1 is MGHRA, CDR2 YSYEKL, per germline. This CDR3 is built from 14 residues. The CDR3 sequence is CASSDRDSNQPQHF. The DNA for the CDR3 is TGCGCCAGCAGCGACAGGGATAGCAATCAGCCCCAGCATTTT.

This rearrangement joins TRBV11-2 to TRBJ2-7; 9 nucleotides agree with TRBD1. This CDR3 has 14 amino acids. Germline CDR1 is SGHAT and CDR2 is FQNNGV. J was trimmed by 6 bases and V by 5 bases; bases with no gene match: 8. The CDR3 here is CASSLGTGLAEQYF. DNA for the CDR3: TGTGCCAGCAGCCTAGGGACAGGGTTAGCCGAGCAGTACTTC.